Listed below are T cell receptor beta chains from one sample, sequenced in a study of beta chain features in type 1 diabetes. Using immunoSEQ multiplex PCR, the repertoire was profiled, and TCRdb retains in-frame clones only, with some absent. This repertoire shows 350,000 or so clones, roughly a fifth found once; its top ten account for 0.044%. Sequencing was performed on naive CD4+ T cells from blood. These receptors originate from a woman between 18 and 29 years old in good health. Both conserved end residues are part of each CDR3. The D gene is left open where the match is weak. Rows give clone size only sometimes, using once, few, many, or a class for an expanded clone.

j_call v_call clone_size d_call cdr3_aa cdr3_nt
TRBJ1-5 TRBV14 few TRBD1 CASSQGGTGNQPQHF TGTGCCAGCAGCCAAGGAGGGACAGGGAATCAGCCCCAGCATTTT
TRBJ2-1 TRBV18 - TRBD1 CASSPGTEREQFF TGTGCCAGCTCCCCCGGGACAGAGCGGGAGCAGTTCTTC
TRBJ2-7 TRBV25-1 - - CASSEFGGTTYEQYF TGTGCCAGCAGTGAGTTCGGCGGGACCACCTACGAGCAGTACTTC
TRBJ2-7 TRBV7-8 - TRBD2 CASSLRGPLLAGETKQYF TGTGCCAGCAGCTTAAGGGGCCCCCTACTAGCGGGAGAAACGAAGCAGTACTTC
TRBJ1-1 TRBV5-1 - - CASSLLMNTEAFF TGCGCCAGCAGCTTGCTTATGAACACTGAAGCTTTCTTT
TRBJ1-2 TRBV18 few - CASSPAGDYGYTF TGTGCCAGCTCACCGGCAGGGGACTATGGCTACACCTTC
TRBJ2-7 TRBV5-6 - - CASSLGLGEDEQYF TGTGCCAGCAGCTTGGGACTAGGAGAGGACGAGCAGTACTTC
TRBJ1-2 TRBV30 few - CAWSRGDGYTF TGTGCCTGGAGTCGGGGGGACGGCTACACCTTC
TRBJ1-2 TRBV18 few - CASSPGGTYGYTF TGTGCCAGCTCACCGGGGGGGACGTATGGCTACACCTTC
TRBJ2-7 TRBV30 few TRBD1 CAWRVPGQGPYEQYF TGTGCCTGGAGGGTACCGGGACAGGGTCCCTACGAGCAGTACTTC
TRBJ1-5 TRBV19 - TRBD1 CASSIPPGTGDRYQPQHF TGTGCCAGTAGTATCCCTCCCGGGACAGGGGACCGATATCAGCCCCAGCATTTT
TRBJ1-2 TRBV27 - - CASSLLTGRGGNGYTF TGTGCCAGCAGTTTATTGACCGGGCGGGGCGGCAATGGCTACACCTTC
TRBJ1-2 TRBV7-9 - - CASSFGRTAIYGYTF TGTGCCAGCAGCTTCGGGCGGACAGCCATCTATGGCTACACCTTC
TRBJ2-7 TRBV9 - TRBD1 CASSVRTGGFREQYF TGTGCCAGCAGCGTACGGACAGGGGGCTTTAGGGAGCAGTACTTC
TRBJ2-5 TRBV7-2 few TRBD1 CASSKGQGRETQYF TGTGCCAGCAGCAAAGGACAGGGTCGCGAGACCCAGTACTTC
TRBJ1-2 TRBV30 few - CASGGRTETNYGYTF TGTGCCTCGGGGGGCAGGACGGAGACTAACTATGGCTACACCTTC
TRBJ2-3 TRBV7-3 - - CASSRGGGPSTDTQYF TGTGCCAGCAGCCGGGGAGGGGGGCCTAGCACAGATACGCAGTATTTT
TRBJ1-4 TRBV6-5 few TRBD1 CASSYSGTGNEKLFF TGTGCCAGCAGTTACTCCGGGACAGGGAATGAAAAACTGTTTTTT
TRBJ2-7 TRBV11-2 many - CASSPSSYEQYF TGTGCCAGCAGCCCCAGCTCCTACGAGCAGTACTTC
TRBJ2-7 TRBV25-1 few TRBD1 CASSAFTGGSYEQYF TGTGCCAGCAGTGCCTTTACAGGGGGATCATACGAGCAGTACTTC
TRBJ2-5 TRBV18 - - CASSPPSSTRKETQYF TGTGCCAGCTCACCACCATCTAGCACTCGTAAAGAGACCCAGTACTTC
TRBJ1-6 TRBV30 - TRBD1 CAWSGDRFNSPLHF TGTGCCTGGAGTGGGGACAGGTTTAATTCACCCCTCCACTTT
TRBJ2-7 TRBV19 - TRBD1 CASSYIPGQGLNEQYF TGTGCCAGTAGTTACATCCCGGGACAGGGTCTGAACGAGCAGTACTTC
TRBJ2-7 TRBV11-1 few - CASSLDTRYSYEQYF TGTGCCAGCAGCTTAGACACCCGTTACTCCTACGAGCAGTACTTC
TRBJ2-5 TRBV30 - - CACLRQTQETQYF TGTGCCTGTCTCAGACAGACCCAAGAGACCCAGTACTTC
TRBJ2-6 TRBV18 - - CASSRSGGANVLTF TGTGCCAGCTCACGGTCAGGTGGGGCCAACGTCCTGACTTTC
TRBJ1-1 TRBV18 - TRBD1 CASSPKGQQNTEAFF TGTGCCAGCTCACCAAAGGGACAGCAGAACACTGAAGCTTTCTTT
TRBJ2-6 TRBV5-1 - TRBD2 CASSLVVPGLAGLSGANVLTF TGCGCCAGCAGCTTGGTTGTCCCGGGACTAGCGGGACTATCTGGGGCCAACGTCCTGACTTTC
TRBJ2-2 TRBV30 - - CAVLGGLNTGELFF TGTGCCGTGTTAGGGGGATTGAACACCGGGGAGCTGTTTTTT
TRBJ1-2 TRBV14 - TRBD1 CASSPGQGYGYTF TGTGCCAGCAGCCCCGGACAGGGCTATGGCTACACCTTC
TRBJ1-1 TRBV18 few TRBD1 CASSRDRVTEAFF TGTGCCAGCTCACGTGACAGGGTCACTGAAGCTTTCTTT
TRBJ2-7 TRBV19 - - CASKATQSTYEQYF TGTGCCAGTAAGGCGACTCAGAGCACCTACGAGCAGTACTTC
TRBJ1-5 TRBV4-1 few - CASSQERGLGNQPQHF TGCGCCAGCAGCCAAGAGCGGGGACTCGGCAATCAGCCCCAGCATTTT
TRBJ2-1 TRBV7-9 few - CASSLGTYNEQFF TGTGCCAGCAGCCTCGGGACCTACAATGAGCAGTTCTTC
TRBJ2-5 TRBV5-6 - TRBD2 CASSQPTLGRAGETQYF TGTGCCAGCAGCCAGCCCACGCTCGGGAGGGCCGGGGAGACCCAGTACTTC
TRBJ2-1 TRBV9 - - CASSPQGSSYNEQFF TGTGCCAGCAGCCCACAGGGAAGCTCCTACAATGAGCAGTTCTTC
TRBJ2-4 TRBV29-1 - - CSVEDRGGPKNIQYF TGCAGCGTTGAAGATAGGGGGGGACCCAAAAACATTCAGTACTTC
TRBJ1-1 TRBV19 - - CASSIGRVEAFF TGTGCCAGTAGTATCGGTAGAGTTGAAGCTTTCTTT
TRBJ2-6 TRBV5-1 - - CASSPGTPGANVLTF TGCGCCAGCAGTCCTGGGACACCTGGGGCCAACGTCCTGACTTTC
TRBJ2-6 TRBV5-1 few TRBD1 CASSSQQGSLPGANVLTF TGCGCCAGCAGCTCACAACAGGGGTCCCTCCCTGGGGCCAACGTCCTGACTTTC
TRBJ1-5 TRBV15 - TRBD1 CATSIGTGGNQPQHF TGTGCCACCAGCATCGGGACAGGGGGTAATCAGCCCCAGCATTTT
TRBJ2-5 TRBV11-3 few TRBD1 CASSADRGETQYF TGTGCCAGCAGCGCAGACAGGGGTGAGACCCAGTACTTC
TRBJ2-5 TRBV15 - - CATSRGTTGVETQYF TGTGCCACCAGCAGAGGGACGACAGGAGTAGAGACCCAGTACTTC
TRBJ2-1 TRBV10-3 - - CAISESRGPNQFF TGTGCCATCAGTGAGTCCAGGGGCCCTAACCAGTTCTTC
TRBJ1-2 TRBV7-2 few - CASSLARGDYGYTF TGTGCCAGCAGCTTAGCGCGGGGGGACTATGGCTACACCTTC
TRBJ2-1 TRBV27 - - CASSFLDEQFF TGTGCCAGCAGTTTCCTAGATGAGCAGTTCTTC
TRBJ2-7 TRBV5-1 - TRBD1 CASSLVKGATTREQYF TGCGCCAGCAGCTTGGTTAAGGGGGCAACAACAAGGGAGCAGTACTTC
TRBJ2-7 TRBV15 - - CATSLDRRAYEQYF TGTGCCACCAGCTTGGACAGGAGGGCCTACGAGCAGTACTTC
TRBJ1-2 TRBV9 - TRBD1 CASSPTAGGDGYTF TGTGCCAGCAGCCCTACGGCAGGGGGTGATGGCTACACCTTC
TRBJ2-7 TRBV21-1 - - CASALIASYEQYF TGTGCCAGCGCCTTAATAGCATCCTACGAGCAGTACTTC